This entry lists 2 T cell receptor beta chains sequenced from one sample in a study of T cells after yellow fever vaccination. A single record per CDR3 protein comes from TCRdb applying MiXCR to the 5' RACE reads. The sample has some 120,000 distinct CDR3 sequences, approximately 14% seen once. Sequenced here: CD8+ T cells sorted from PBMCs, sampled 5 days after the yellow fever booster vaccination. The receptors here all came from a man aged 18 to 30 who received the YFV17D yellow fever vaccine.

The V and J genes are TRBV3-1 and TRBJ2-3, with D possibly matching TRBD2 (6 bases). Looked up from germline, CDR1 is LGHDT and CDR2 is YNNKEL (reference sequence). The CDR3 contains 15 residues. Between the trimmed V and J ends, which lost 0 bases and 6 bases, there was a span of 13 bases. The CDR3, as DNA: TGTGCCAGCAGCCAAGAATCTAGCGTAGGGGATACGCAGTATTTT. As protein: CASSQESSVGDTQYF.

As to this clonotype: Because the CDR3 is missing its conserved closing phenylalanine or tryptophan, this is likely a read error. Because the CDR3's place on the DNA is in doubt, the DNA is left out and the CDR3 is given as listed by TCRdb. The rearrangement joins TRBV6-4 to TRBJ2-2; the D call of TRBD1 is as the table states it, not checked on the DNA. Germline V CDR1 and CDR2: MRHNA, SNTAGT. The CDR3 is made up of 11 amino acids, end residues included. CDR3: CASSETPGQGQ.